This T cell receptor beta chain was identified in a study of chemoradiotherapy in HPV16-positive cancers. Findings and limits, study-wide: HPV-responsive T-cell expansion during chemoradiotherapy was linked to improved recurrence-free survival in HPV16-positive patients. Functional assays defining HPV-specific T cells used only a couple of HPV16-positive patients. Candidate HPV-specific clones and E7-related TCR motifs grew in tumor during treatment.

Concerning this clone: Its specificity is unknown.

V was clipped by 5 bases and J by 0 bases, with 5 bases between them. The CDR3 runs to 12 residues. Germline values: CDR1 SQVTM, CDR2 ANQGSEA. Clones were sequenced by immunoSEQ multiplex PCR, and TCRdb holds only the in-frame ones, with some missing. The table includes 10,000 to 11,000 clones, about 82% detected once. Samples were taken several times over chemoradiotherapy. The source of this sequence is a human donor with HPV-associated anogenital cancer. The material sequenced was blood, taken from a patient who underwent chemoradiotherapy. The chain uses TRBV29-1 and TRBJ2-4; unclear D gene. The CDR3 coding sequence is TGCAGCGTTCGTGCAGCCAAAAACATTCAGTACTTC. Protein sequence: CSVRAAKNIQYF.